The entry below describes one T cell receptor (beta chain). This entry belongs to a study of cytomegalovirus exposure and HLA in healthy donors. With 8 bases clipped from V and 4 bases from J, the junction kept 7 bases outside the gene matches. This CDR3 has 14 residues. Germline V gene sequence: CDR1 MNHEY, CDR2 SMNVEV (reference sequence). Vbeta (60) and Jbeta (13) primers were used in the PCR. Profiled with immunoSEQ multiplex PCR; TCRdb holds only in-frame clones, not every one. Of fewer than 200,000 clones in the sample, 77% were seen once. Sequenced: PBMCs. The chain uses TRBV27 and TRBJ2-7; TRBD1 agrees at 11 bases. The clonotype originates from a man aged 30 to 45 in good health and CMV-seropositive. The CDR3 DNA follows: TGTGCCAGCGGACCCGGGACAGGGGGATACGAGCAGTACTTC. Translating gives CASGPGTGGYEQYF.